This passage covers 6 T cell receptor beta chains from one sample sequenced in a study of OX40 agonist ivuxolimab in advanced cancers. Sequencing used immunoSEQ multiplex PCR; TCRdb keeps in-frame clones, though not all of them. Of over 5,500 clones detected, about 94% appear once; the ten largest clones hold 10% to 12%. Here the sequenced sample was CD4+ or CD8+ T cells sorted from blood, taken in a trial of the OX40 agonist ivuxolimab. These receptors all come from an adult with an advanced solid tumor such as melanoma, head and neck, liver or kidney cancer.

V and J are TRBV2 and TRBJ1-1, with D perhaps matching TRBD1 (5 bases). This CDR3 contains 14 residues. Between the trimmed V and J ends, which lost 4 bases and 1 base, there was a span of 10 bases. Germline values: CDR1 SNHLY, CDR2 FYNNEI. The CDR3 DNA follows: TGTGCCAGCAGTGGGGCGGGGCAGAACACTGAAGCTTTCTTT. Protein sequence: CASSGAGQNTEAFF.

This clone was picked up one time. V and J are TRBV6-1 and TRBJ1-5; a weak D match, TRBD1 (6 bases). The germline V gene has CDR1 MNHNS and CDR2 SASEGT. V was shortened by 2 bases and J by 0 bases, with 14 bases between the two germline ends. The CDR3 is made up of 17 amino acids. Here the CDR3 reads CASSEMMGGFSNQPQHF. For the CDR3, the DNA is TGTGCCAGCAGTGAAATGATGGGGGGCTTTAGCAATCAGCCCCAGCATTTT.

The rearrangement uses TRBV5-1 and TRBJ2-5; 7 nucleotides align to TRBD2. The CDR3 sequence is 12 residues long. Trimming took 5 bases from V and 5 from J; bases not matched to a gene: 3. From germline, CDR1 is SGHRS and CDR2 YFSETQ. The DNA of the CDR3 is TGCGCCAGCAGTAGGGAGGGGGAGACCCAGTACTTC. It encodes CASSREGETQYF.

This sequence joins TRBV5-6 and TRBJ2-3; 8 bases agree with TRBD2. The length of the CDR3 is 14 residues. CDR1 SGHDT and CDR2 YYEEEE come from the germline V gene. V shed 0 bases and J 10 bases; nucleotides not matched to a gene: 7. The CDR3 nucleotides read TGTGCCAGCAGCTTGGGGGTAGCGGGGTGGGCGCAGTATTTT. Translation: CASSLGVAGWAQYF.

J is TRBJ1-2 and V is TRBV29-1, with D hard to call. Germline CDR1 and CDR2: SQVTM and ANQGSEA. The CDR3 covers 11 residues. Trimming removed 7 bases at V and 3 bases at J, with 9 bases between. The CDR3 sequence is CSALEDYGYTF. The CDR3 nucleotides are TGCAGCGCCCTTGAGGACTATGGCTACACCTTC. Looking up the rest from reference TRBV29-1 and TRBJ1-2 gives the full variable domain: SAVISQKPSRDICQRGTSLTIQCQVDSQVTMMFWYRQQPGQSLTLIATANQGSEATYESGFVIDKFPISRPNLTFSTLTVSNMSPEDSSIYLCSALEDYGYTFGSGTRLTVV.

This clone was counted a single time. J is TRBJ2-7 and V is TRBV7-8, with 7 bases matching TRBD2. V shed 7 bases, J shed 4 bases, and the junction held 7 bases outside the gene matches. CDR3 length: 13 amino acids. Germline V gives CDR1 SGHVS, CDR2 FQNEAQ. The DNA for the CDR3 is TGTGCCAGCAACCGTGATAGCGGGTACGAGCAGTACTTC. This encodes CASNRDSGYEQYF.